The clone carrying this TCR beta chain was counted between two and nine times. Its cognate antigen is unknown. The data derive from a study of T cells in Graves' hyperthyroidism and ophthalmopathy. Study outcomes and limitations: Ophthalmopathy cases were set apart from stable hyperthyroidism by a 13 V-J model. Appearing also in blood were most of the thyroid clonotypes expanded above 0.001.

RNA transcripts gave rise to amplified TCR beta CDR3 regions. The HTBI set primed first-round TCR CDR3 RT-PCR. TCRdb reprocessed the multiplex PCR reads via MiXCR and lists one record per CDR3 protein. The sample lists over 400,000 distinct CDR3 sequences, about 20% occurring once. Out of over 7.5 ml of fresh peripheral blood came the PBMCs. There are 16 residues in the CDR3. V lost 6 bases to trimming and J lost 3 bases; unmatched junction nucleotides: 6. CDR1 SGHRS and CDR2 YFSETQ come from the germline V gene. The rearrangement uses TRBV5-1 and TRBJ2-2; 12 nucleotides line up with TRBD2. This clonotype was sampled from a woman aged 70-85 years with Graves' ophthalmopathy. What was sequenced was blood. The CDR3 protein is CASNLAGGPDTGELFF. The DNA for the CDR3 is TGCGCCAGCAACCTAGCGGGAGGGCCGGACACCGGGGAGCTGTTTTTT.